A single T cell receptor (beta chain) is shown here with its context. Its antigen is currently not known. No qualities accompany the bases; no much larger clone lies one base away. The donors were healthy, HIV-negative adults who had no recently reported acute infections or vaccinations. Only Caucasian adults living in Nashville, Tennessee, USA were represented among the donors. CD4+ T cells were enriched by magnetic negative selection, after which naive cells were positively selected on CD45RA and the negative fraction was taken as the memory subset. Blood was collected by leukapheresis, and PBMCs were isolated by Ficoll-Histopaque density gradient centrifugation and then cryopreserved in liquid nitrogen vapor phase. Purity and quantity of every magnetically sorted T cell population were checked by analytical flow cytometry. From each sorted fraction, genomic DNA was isolated and quantified by UV absorbance on a Nanodrop 2000c.

Using the deep immunoSEQ assay, multiplex PCR amplified TCR CDR3 regions from genomic DNA. Genomic DNA extracted from each cell subset was distributed evenly over all wells of several immunoSEQ 96-well plates, and each plate served as one replicate. For sorted subsets, roughly 190 ng of genomic DNA, equivalent to roughly 30,000 T cell genomes, went into each replicate PCR. Purified libraries were quantified with a Qubit 3.0 fluorometer, sized on a Bioanalyzer 2100, and re-quantified with the KAPA Library Quantification kit. A separate single-read 150-cycle Illumina NextSeq 550 flow cell was used to sequence each immunoSEQ 96-well plate. Per the authors' processing: Because the immunoSEQ output held only junctional sequences and lacked quality scores, the filtering could not match the filtering applied to full-length reads. Sequences were annotated with PyIR, a Python wrapper for IgBLAST v1.9, using IMGT germline references to assign V/J genes and CDR3. Reads were removed for weak V/J assignments (E-value above 1e-6), missing CDR3, stop codons, out-of-frame junctions, or ambiguous translated residues. V3J clonotypes were defined by identical inferred V gene, J gene, and CDR3 amino acid sequence. The percentage overlap between two repertoires was calculated by dividing the number of shared unique clonotypes by the size of the smaller repertoire. Richness of each repertoire was evaluated using RTK rarefaction, the Chao1 estimator, and Recon v2.1 estimates of unobserved clonotypes. Generation probabilities for all TCRbeta clonotypes obtained by the gDNA method from a few donors were computed using OLGA. The immuneACCESS repertoire file appears here via TCRdb, limited to in-frame rearrangements. These files lack a portion of the clones; in checked studies, under half of the deficit traces to unresolved V genes, and the cause of the others is not known. Clonal size and the V and J genes are those of that table, whereas D and trimming came from the DNA. This sample holds 2.3 million or so clones; approximately 95% were observed only once. The ten top clones hold about 0.39% of the sample.

These data are taken from a study of shared clonotypes between healthy human individuals (dated by TCRdb to the early 2020s). About the full investigation: A few men and a couple of women, aged 18 to 49 years, made up the cohort. For each donor, CD4 naive and CD4 memory were each run on three plates, CD8 naive on two plates, and CD8 memory on one plate. To estimate repertoire size and how much clonotypes are shared between individuals, the study performed deep sequencing of blood TCR repertoires from roughly five healthy adults. Libraries were prepared and TCR repertoires were sequenced by different laboratories using diverse techniques, in order to increase sequencing depth and limit assay-specific biases. Each donor's leukapheresis produced roughly between roughly 0.9 and 8.9 billion PBMCs.

V is pared back by 6 bases and J by 8 bases, with 17 bases lying between the germline termini. Including the terminal cysteine and phenylalanine, the CDR3 comprises 14 residues. The entry retains the CDR3 DNA only, 42 bases that are in frame from base 1. The CDR1 and CDR2 encoded by the germline V gene are SNHLY and FYNNEI. The investigation overall reported the following: Sampling was limited to blood, and TCR repertoires in tissue likely differ from TCR repertoires in blood. Because the study included only a small number of donors, the genetic and exposure-history diversity represented was limited. Based on pairwise subsampling, the degree of clonotype sharing among donors was expected to be affected by sequencing depth. When a few donors were compared, the shared fraction of clonotypes was about 5.4% for naive CD4, about 4% for naive CD8, about 2.5% for memory CD4, and less than 0.45% for memory CD8. Larger estimated clonotype richness was generally found for naive subsets than for memory subsets. Incomplete sequencing was indicated by rarefaction of sorted-subset datasets, despite the large sequencing depth. Compared with non-shared clonotypes, clonotypes shared by all four sorted-subset donors had higher generation probabilities.

Source material: naive CD4+ T cells from PBMCs. The meaning of the sample's cell subset or site label: CD45RA+ positively selected. The chain couples TRBV2 to TRBJ1-5; TRBD1 is a weak D gene call, 5 bases matching. The TCR was taken from a man aged 18-30 years in good health. Some clones in this sample may be carry-over from other donors' samples. The CDR3 corresponds to CASRTQGGIEPQHF. The sequence in DNA is TGTGCCAGCAGGACTCAGGGTGGGATCGAGCCCCAGCATTTT.